These 18 T cell receptor beta chains were all obtained from the same sample, sequenced in a study of T cell responses to AZD1222 COVID-19 vaccine. Here immunoSEQ multiplex PCR was the method, and the copy in TCRdb shows in-frame clones only, minus some. In the table there are around 180,000 clones, 80% to 90% of which are singletons. Material: peripheral blood, obtained on day 0 of AZD1222 vaccination. The receptors originated from an adult in good health.

The CDR3 is CASNGGGTEAFF. As DNA, the CDR3 is TGTGCCAGCAACGGAGGGGGCACTGAAGCTTTCTTT. The chain links TRBV2 to TRBJ1-1, with TRBD1 as a possible D gene (6 bases). There are 12 residues in the CDR3. V dropped 7 bases and J dropped 4 bases, with 10 bases sitting between them. Germline CDR1 is SNHLY and CDR2 is FYNNEI.

This clone occurred a few times. In DNA, the CDR3 is TGTGCCAGCAGGCAACCTGAGACAGGGGGCTACACCTTC. Encoded protein: CASRQPETGGYTF. The chain joins TRBV6-5 to TRBJ1-2; TRBD1 aligns across 7 bases. CDR1 is MNHEY and CDR2 is SVGAGI in the germline V gene. J gave up 8 bases and V 6 bases, and 9 bases lay outside the gene matches. CDR3 length: 13 amino acids.

This chain uses TRBV6-5 with TRBJ1-5; the D gene is possibly TRBD1 (5 bases). V was cut by 6 bases and J by 3 bases, with 12 bases left in between. CDR3 size: 14 residues. Germline loops: CDR1 MNHEY, CDR2 SVGAGI. Here the CDR3 DNA reads TGTGCCAGCAGCCAGACAGCTTACAATCAGCCCCAGCATTTT. It specifies CASSQTAYNQPQHF.

This clone showed up just once. The chain employs TRBV11-2 and TRBJ2-2; D is possibly TRBD2 (6 bases). The ends were cut back, 5 bases at V and 1 base at J, with 23 bases in the middle. This CDR3 is built from 19 residues. Germline V gives CDR1 SGHAT, CDR2 FQNNGV. The CDR3 protein is CASSLGGVSKGRNTGELFF. CDR3 in DNA: TGTGCCAGCAGCCTAGGAGGGGTCAGCAAGGGTAGGAACACCGGGGAGCTGTTTTTT.

The rearrangement joins TRBV4-1 to TRBJ1-2; 8 nucleotides align to TRBD1. Unmatched junction bases numbered 13, after V lost 4 bases and J lost 3 bases. The CDR3 runs to 17 residues. Germline CDR1 MGHRA, CDR2 YSYEKL. Written as DNA, the CDR3 is TGCGCCAGCAGCCCCGGGCTTGTGGGGACAGGACACTATGGCTACACCTTC. Translating it yields CASSPGLVGTGHYGYTF.

In its sample, this clone was seen once. The chain carries TRBV27 and TRBJ1-1; no firm D call. CDR3 length: 13 amino acids. Germline CDR1 MNHEY, CDR2 SMNVEV (reference sequence). Trimming pared 8 bases from V and 3 bases from J, leaving 13 bases between. The CDR3 sequence is CASGLTAHTEAFF. CDR3 bases: TGTGCCAGCGGACTTACAGCGCACACTGAAGCTTTCTTT.

The chain has TRBV28 and TRBJ2-7; the D is unclear. The CDR3 extends over 12 amino acids. The germline V gene has CDR1 MDHEN and CDR2 SYDVKM. Trimming shortened V by 3 bases and J by 3 bases, and 6 bases separated the two germline ends. CDR3 sequence: CASSLMSYEQYF. CDR3 coding DNA: TGTGCCAGCAGTTTGATGAGCTACGAGCAGTACTTC.

This clone was counted once. CDR3 loop: CASSYREGLDTEAFF. DNA of the CDR3: TGTGCCAGCAGTTACCGGGAGGGGCTGGACACTGAAGCTTTCTTT. This sequence joins TRBV6-5 and TRBJ1-1; maybe TRBD1 (5 bases). Germline CDR1 and CDR2: MNHEY and SVGAGI. Trimming removed 2 bases from V and 3 bases from J, with 13 bases in between. The length of the CDR3 is 15 residues.

This chain connects TRBV13 to TRBJ1-5; D possibly corresponds to TRBD1 (5 bases). The CDR3 runs to 14 residues. Trimming pared 4 bases from V and 2 bases from J, leaving 9 bases between. The germline CDR1 and CDR2 sequences are PRHDT and FYEKMQ (reference sequence). CDR3 DNA: TGTGCCAGCAGCTATGGGGACGGCAATCAGCCCCAGCATTTT. It is translated as CASSYGDGNQPQHF.

The chain joins TRBV27 to TRBJ2-6; the match to TRBD1 covers 9 bases. The junction had 4 bases not matched to a gene; V was cut back by 5 bases and J by 2 bases. CDR1 and CDR2 (germline): MNHEY, SMNVEV (reference sequence). The CDR3 has 16 residues. The CDR3 loop reads CASSRRTGAGANVLTF. CDR3 bases: TGTGCCAGCAGTCGAAGGACAGGGGCTGGGGCCAACGTCCTGACTTTC. The whole variable domain, remainder taken from reference TRBV27 and TRBJ2-6, is EAQVTQNPRYLITVTGKKLTVTCSQNMNHEYMSWYRQDPGLGLRQIYYSMNVEVTDKGDVPEGYKVSRKEKRNFPLILESPSPNQTSLYFCASSRRTGAGANVLTFGAGSRLTVL.

This chain links TRBV19 with TRBJ1-6, with D perhaps matching TRBD1 (5 bases). Trimming shortened V by 4 bases and J by 8 bases, and 12 bases separated the two germline ends. There are 14 residues in the CDR3. CDR1 is LNHDA, CDR2 SQIVND, per germline (reference sequence). The CDR3 DNA is TGTGCCAGTAGTACAGCGAAAGGGGATTCACCCCTCCACTTT. It specifies CASSTAKGDSPLHF.

V is TRBV19 and J is TRBJ1-4; 10 bases are shared with TRBD1. The length of the CDR3 is 14 residues. V lost 8 bases to trimming and J lost 8 bases; unmatched junction nucleotides: 8. Germline assignment: CDR1 LNHDA and CDR2 SQIVND (reference sequence). CDR3 coding DNA: TGTGCCAGTGAATCGGGACAGGGGTGGGAAAAACTGTTTTTT. This translates into CASESGQGWEKLFF.

With regard to this clone: The junction departs from germline at one end; a sequencing error may be responsible. CDR3 in DNA: TGTGCCAGCAGCCAAGATCTTCGGCTTGACTTC. It encodes CASSQDLRLDF. This sequence joins TRBV3-1 (or the pseudogene TRBV3-2) and TRBJ2-7; D gene uncertain. Germline CDR1 LGHDT, CDR2 YNNKEL (reference sequence). The CDR3 consists of 11 residues.

The chain links TRBV18 to TRBJ2-7, with a possible D match to TRBD1 (6 bases). Trimming took 3 bases from V and 3 from J, leaving 15 bases between them. CDR1 is KGHSH and CDR2 is LQKENI in the germline V gene. There are 15 residues in the CDR3. The CDR3 region is CASSPSTGTFYEQYF. The CDR3 DNA reads TGTGCCAGCTCACCTTCGACAGGCACCTTCTACGAGCAGTACTTC.

There are a few counts of this clone. The chain is built from TRBV2 and TRBJ1-5, with 11 positions matching TRBD1. The germline gives CDR1 SNHLY, CDR2 FYNNEI. V was clipped by 4 bases and J by 6 bases; unmatched bases: 5. CDR3 size: 15 residues. The CDR3 sequence is CASSVVGQGAQPQHF. DNA of the CDR3: TGTGCCAGCAGTGTGGTTGGACAGGGGGCTCAGCCCCAGCATTTT.

The rearrangement links TRBV9 to TRBJ2-3; the match to TRBD2 covers 11 bases. The germline gives CDR1 SGDLS, CDR2 YYNGEE. The V and J ends lost 3 bases and 4 bases, in that order; junction bases with no gene match: 7. This CDR3 contains 16 residues. CDR3 sequence reads: CASSDRLAGNPDTQYF. DNA for the CDR3: TGTGCCAGCAGCGACCGACTAGCGGGGAATCCAGATACGCAGTATTTT.

V and J are TRBV19 and TRBJ1-2; D possibly corresponds to TRBD1 (6 bases). V gave up 4 bases and J gave up 8 bases, with 23 bases separating them. CDR3 length: 16 amino acids. Germline CDR1 reads LNHDA; CDR2 reads SQIVND (reference sequence). Written as DNA, the CDR3 is TGTGCCAGTAGTACAACCCTCACAGGGTTAATAGGAGGCTACACCTTC. This sequence encodes CASSTTLTGLIGGYTF.

The V call is TRBV4-3, the J call TRBJ1-2, with D possibly TRBD1 on 5 matching bases. Trimming removed 3 bases from V and 8 bases from J, with 16 bases in between. The germline CDR1 and CDR2 sequences are LGHNA and YSLEER. The CDR3 loop spans 14 amino acids. The CDR3 spells CASSQLEGFGGYTF. The CDR3 bases are TGCGCCAGCAGCCAGTTAGAGGGGTTTGGGGGCTACACCTTC.